Below, one TCR beta chain is given with its context. The data belong to a study of patients and donors after allogeneic stem cell transplantation. Per the germline V gene, CDR1 is MNHNY and CDR2 is SVGAGI (reference sequence). CDR3 length: 17 amino acids. V lost 2 bases, J lost 7 bases, and 20 bases lay in between. MiXCR was run by TCRdb on the RT-PCR reads, yielding one entry per CDR3 protein. This sample has 85,000 to 90,000 distinct CDR3 sequences, with under 50% found just once. V gene TRBV6-6 combines with J gene TRBJ1-4, with D perhaps matching TRBD1 (6 bases). Sample: blood, either unsorted or a sorted T cell fraction (not recorded which). This TCR was sampled from a human donor who was either an allogeneic HSCT recipient or a stem cell or donor lymphocyte infusion donor (not recorded which). It is not recorded whose cells these are; they may come from a transplant donor. CDR3 nucleotides: TGTGCCAGCAGTTACCTCCCGCCAGGGGACGCAGGTGAAAAACTGTTTTTT. It translates to CASSYLPPGDAGEKLFF.